This TCR beta chain was sequenced during a study of blood T cell repertoires in COVID-19. Overall study context: Material from acute and convalescent COVID-19 was sourced from the United States, Italy and Spain. From T cells, B-cell-depleted T cells, or PBMCs came the material, which was cDNA or gDNA.

Everyone who took part was roughly 18 to 89 years old, and they came from about 23 US areas. Produced via immunoSEQ multiplex PCR; TCRdb's table is partial and in-frame only. The sample yields about 290,000 clones, 89% seen once. V lost 3 bases and J lost 5, with 16 bases in between. CDR1 is LNHNV, CDR2 YYDKDF, per germline (reference sequence). This CDR3 comprises 15 residues. J is TRBJ1-2 and V is TRBV15; weak D call: TRBD1 (6 bases). The clonotype comes from a woman between 35 and 50 years old who had recovered from COVID-19. Sequenced input: PBMCs or T cells enriched from blood (not recorded which). The CDR3 loop reads CATSRYREMGYGYTF. DNA of the CDR3: TGTGCCACCAGCAGGTACAGGGAGATGGGGTATGGCTACACCTTC.